This TCR beta chain was sequenced in a study of PD-1 blockade in classical Hodgkin lymphoma (dated by TCRdb to about 2020). Broadly, across the study: Nivolumab dosing was 3 mg/kg intravenously every 2 weeks, continuing until either disease progression or unacceptable toxicity. The study used TCR beta sequencing and CyTOF to define a peripheral blood immune signature of response to PD-1 blockade in classical Hodgkin lymphoma.

Trimming costs V 0 bases and J 4 bases, and their ends lie 8 bases apart. CDR1 and CDR2 were assigned from the germline V gene as SGHRS and YFSETQ. The CDR3 numbers 14 residues from cysteine through phenylalanine. Only the CDR3 part of the read is kept: 42 bases, read in frame from the first base. The time point label for this specimen denotes: cycle 4 day 1 (C4D1), after around six weeks of nivolumab. Relapse after autologous stem cell transplantation had occurred in all trial patients, and cohorts A, B and C were distinguished by prior brentuximab vedotin exposure. The trial cohort was composed of approximately 60 patients with relapsed/refractory classical Hodgkin lymphoma, for whom complete response, partial response or progressive disease was recorded as best overall response. Trial patients were treated with single-agent nivolumab in the multi-cohort phase II CheckMate 205 trial. An independent review committee assessed best overall response by applying the 2007 International Working Group response criteria. Trial PBMCs were collected immediately before nivolumab initiation (C1D1) and during therapy at cycle 2 day 1 and cycle 4 day 1. After peripheral blood was drawn into 8 mL Vacutainer Cell Preparation Tubes, PBMCs were isolated by centrifugation and then cryopreserved.

The Qiagen DNeasy kit was used to extract genomic DNA from unsorted PBMCs and from the negatively selected CD4+ and CD8+ fractions. TCR beta CDR3 regions were amplified by immunoSEQ multiplex PCR using primers annealing to V and J segments. Amplification bias was minimized using a synthetic immune receptor repertoire, and residual bias was removed computationally after sequencing. Concerning the study's data processing: Custom Python scripts were used to quantify repertoire diversity as the Shannon entropy index. Unsorted, CD4+ and CD8+ repertoires were examined separately, except in combined analyses, for which CD4+ and CD8+ sequences were merged in silico. Clonal expansion was defined as a frequency increase of at least 2-fold after treatment compared with C1D1, and clones undetected at baseline were assigned a pseudocount of 0.5. Clones with 0 or 1 copy at C1D1 were defined as singleton clones, while clones with 2 or more copies were defined as non-singleton clones. Clones expanded in unsorted samples were annotated as CD4+, CD8+ or unknown by matching protein sequences in sorted samples from the same patient. Wilcoxon tests were applied to paired samples to test diversity changes from C1D1 to C4D1. TCRdb retrieved this table from immuneACCESS and kept in-frame rearrangements only. Not all clones are present; in checked studies, unresolved V genes account for under half, and no reason is known for the remainder. D and trimming were read from the DNA, whereas the V and J calls and clone size are those reported in that table. The sample table holds roughly 64,000 clones, of which 85% to 95% were seen once. Approximately 8% of the sample rests with the top ten.

As for this clone: Its antigen is still unknown. Base-call qualities are not available, and no considerably larger clone is one nucleotide away.

What the work shows at the level of the full study, not this receptor alone: The study covered only a single clinical trial cohort, and the causes of the repertoire differences, possibly disease activity or prior therapy, were still not defined. Newly diagnosed patients were reported to have lower baseline TCR diversity than healthy donors, and relapsed/refractory patients were reported to have lower baseline TCR diversity still. Trial patients achieving complete response had baseline diversity similar to newly diagnosed patients, whereas partial responders and progressors had significantly lower diversity. Diversity was lower in patients who began nivolumab less than 1 year after ASCT, so these patients were left out of later analyses to avoid confounding by immune reconstitution. A significant rise by C4D1 was seen in CD4+ but not CD8+ TCR diversity (p=0.0027 vs p=0.16), with the rise being most apparent in complete responders (p=0.02).

This sequence originates from a human donor with classical Hodgkin lymphoma. Recombination joined TRBV5-1 with TRBJ2-1; TRBD1 is perhaps the D gene, given 6 matching bases. Source: peripheral blood mononuclear cells (PBMCs), taken before the fourth cycle of nivolumab. CDR3 sequence: CASSLGGGYNEQFF. Read as DNA, the sequence is TGCGCCAGCAGCTTGGGAGGGGGATACAATGAGCAGTTCTTC.